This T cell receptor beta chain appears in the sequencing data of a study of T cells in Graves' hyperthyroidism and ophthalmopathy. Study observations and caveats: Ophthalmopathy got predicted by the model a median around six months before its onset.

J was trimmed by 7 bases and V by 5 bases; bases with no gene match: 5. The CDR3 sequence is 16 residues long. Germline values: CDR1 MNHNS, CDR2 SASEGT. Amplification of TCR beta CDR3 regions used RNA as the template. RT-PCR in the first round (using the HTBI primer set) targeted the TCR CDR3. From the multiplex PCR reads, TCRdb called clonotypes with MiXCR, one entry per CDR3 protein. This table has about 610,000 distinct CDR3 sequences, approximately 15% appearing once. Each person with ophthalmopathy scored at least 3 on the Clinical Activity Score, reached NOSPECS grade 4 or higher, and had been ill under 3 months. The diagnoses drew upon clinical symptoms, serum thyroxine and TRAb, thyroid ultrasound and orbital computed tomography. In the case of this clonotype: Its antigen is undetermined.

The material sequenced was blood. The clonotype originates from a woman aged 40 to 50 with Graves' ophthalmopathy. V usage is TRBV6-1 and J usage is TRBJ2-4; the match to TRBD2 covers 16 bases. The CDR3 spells CASSTGLAGGGNIQYF. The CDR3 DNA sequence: TGTGCCAGCAGTACGGGACTAGCGGGAGGGGGTAACATTCAGTACTTC.